A single sample is the source of the 8 T cell receptor beta chains below, sequenced in a study of cytomegalovirus exposure and HLA in healthy donors. PCR amplification relied on 60 Vbeta primers (plus 13 Jbeta primers). Data came from immunoSEQ multiplex PCR; TCRdb stores just in-frame clones and leaves some out. This table holds 85,000 to 100,000 clones, over 60% found once. Material: PBMCs. The receptors come from a man between 60 and 75 years old in good health and CMV-seropositive.

The chain employs TRBV19 and TRBJ1-5, with D possibly TRBD1 on 5 matching bases. CDR1 and CDR2 (germline): LNHDA, SQIVND (reference sequence). This CDR3 comprises 15 residues. Trimming left V 0 bases short and J 5 bases short, with 11 bases between. CDR3 region: CASSIDNQGYQPQHF. The CDR3 DNA sequence: TGTGCCAGTAGTATAGATAATCAGGGTTATCAGCCCCAGCATTTT.

This chain links TRBV7-2 with TRBJ1-2; D not resolved. The length of the CDR3 is 15 residues. The germline gives CDR1 SGHTA, CDR2 FQGNSA. The V end was cut by 7 bases, the J end by 2 bases, with 17 bases between. Written as DNA, the CDR3 is TGTGCCAGCACCCTAGGTGTATACTGGAACTATGGCTACACCTTC. Translated: CASTLGVYWNYGYTF.

The gene calls are TRBV19 and TRBJ2-2; 8 nucleotides align to TRBD1. CDR3 size: 17 residues. The germline V gene has CDR1 LNHDA and CDR2 SQIVND (reference sequence). V gave up 5 bases and J gave up 0 bases; unmatched junction bases: 8. CDR3 coding DNA: TGTGCCAGTAGTCGGGCGACAGGGGTCCCGAACACCGGGGAGCTGTTTTTT. Amino acid sequence: CASSRATGVPNTGELFF.

The rearrangement links TRBV7-8 to TRBJ2-4; TRBD1 is a possible D gene (5 bases). The V and J ends lost 4 bases and 0 bases respectively, with 10 bases between them. In germline, CDR1 is SGHVS, CDR2 FQNEAQ. This CDR3 comprises 15 residues. This CDR3 reads CASSSVGLAKNIQYF. The DNA of the CDR3 is TGTGCCAGCAGCTCCGTGGGGCTAGCCAAAAACATTCAGTACTTC. Supplemented by reference TRBV7-8 and TRBJ2-4, the full variable domain reads GAGVSQSPRYKVAKRGQDVALRCDPISGHVSLFWYQQALGQGPEFLTYFQNEAQLDKSGLPSDRFFAERPEGSVSTLKIQRTQQEDSAVYLCASSSVGLAKNIQYFGAGTRLSVL.

This chain connects TRBV6-6 to TRBJ1-1, with TRBD1 matching over 9 bases. This CDR3 comprises 13 residues. Germline lookup yields CDR1 MNHNY and CDR2 SVGAGI (reference sequence). The V gene end was trimmed by 10 bases and the J gene end by 0 bases; junction bases not matched to a gene: 3. CDR3: CATRDRVNTEAFF. As DNA, the CDR3 is TGTGCCACCCGGGACAGGGTGAACACTGAAGCTTTCTTT.

This clone has a handful of counts. CDR3 amino acids: CASTWWTGPLYEQYF. CDR3 in DNA: TGTGCCAGCACGTGGTGGACAGGGCCTCTCTACGAGCAGTACTTC. The chain links TRBV6-1 to TRBJ2-7, with 8 bases identical to TRBD1. This CDR3 contains 15 residues. Germline V gives CDR1 MNHNS, CDR2 SASEGT. With V trimmed by 7 bases and J by 3 bases, 11 bases remained unmatched.

Written as DNA, the CDR3 is TGTGCCAGCAGCCCAACACAGTGGGCTGGCTACGAGCAGTACTTC. This codes for CASSPTQWAGYEQYF. The J gene is TRBJ2-7, the V gene TRBV27; D call uncertain. The germline V gene has CDR1 MNHEY and CDR2 SMNVEV (reference sequence). This CDR3 is 15 amino acids long. V was trimmed by 6 bases and J by 3 bases, leaving 18 bases between them.

This clone has only a few counts. V and J are TRBV30 and TRBJ2-3, with 10 bases fitting TRBD2. Per the germline V gene, CDR1 is GTSNPN and CDR2 is SVGIG (reference sequence). The CDR3 length is 15 residues. With V trimmed by 8 bases and J by 5 bases, 13 bases remained unmatched. This CDR3 reads CATRQLAGGRDTQYF. CDR3 coding DNA: TGTGCCACCCGACAATTAGCGGGGGGAAGAGATACGCAGTATTTT.